This entry lists 21 T cell receptor beta chains sequenced from one sample in a study of CD8+CD57+ T cells in acquired aplastic anemia. Genomic DNA acted as the template from which TCR beta VDJ combination and CDR3 sequence profiling were carried out. TCRdb ran MiXCR on the reads and lists one entry per CDR3 protein. Of about 180,000 distinct CDR3 sequences listed, approximately 45% are singletons. What was sequenced was sorted CD4+, CD8+, or CD8+CD57+ T cells (not recorded which) from PBMCs. These receptors were collected from a human donor in good health.

This rearrangement joins TRBV5-1 to TRBJ2-7, with D perhaps TRBD2 (7 bases). Germline loops: CDR1 SGHRS, CDR2 YFSETQ. The ends were cut back, 4 bases at V and 3 bases at J, with 17 bases in the middle. This CDR3 spans 15 amino acids. CDR3 region: CASSPTGGGGYEQYF. As DNA, the CDR3 is TGCGCCAGCAGCCCGACGGGAGGAGGGGGCTACGAGCAGTACTTC.

This clonotype was detected many times. The CDR3 DNA reads as TGCAGTGCGAAACTAAGAATAGATACGCAGTATTTT. Amino acids: CSAKLRIDTQYF. The gene calls are TRBV20-1 and TRBJ2-3; D call uncertain. CDR1 and CDR2 from the germline V gene are DFQATT and SNEGSKA (reference sequence). Trimming shortened V by 6 bases and J by 5 bases, and 12 bases separated the two germline ends. This CDR3 contains 12 residues.

This clonotype was counted ten times or more. The V call is TRBV19, the J call TRBJ2-5, with D uncertain. The germline V and J ends were trimmed by 0 bases and 5 bases, with 4 bases remaining between them. The length of the CDR3 is 12 residues. Germline V gene sequence: CDR1 LNHDA, CDR2 SQIVND (reference sequence). CDR3 sequence (DNA): TGTGCCAGTAGTATAGATCTCGAGACCCAGTACTTC. Amino acid sequence: CASSIDLETQYF. Full variable domain (outside the CDR3, taken from reference TRBV19 and TRBJ2-5): DGGITQSPKYLFRKEGQNVTLSCEQNLNHDAMYWYRQDPGQGLRLIYYSQIVNDFQKGDIAEGYSVSREKKESFPLTVTSAQKNPTAFYLCASSIDLETQYFGPGTRLLVL.

This clonotype was counted between two and nine times. The chain employs TRBV6-1 and TRBJ2-2; D gene unclear. The CDR3 consists of 14 residues. The V and J ends lost 7 bases and 4 bases respectively, with 13 bases between them. The germline V gene encodes CDR1 MNHNS and CDR2 SASEGT. CDR3 bases: TGTGCCAGCAAAATAACTCGAGGCACCGGGGAGCTGTTTTTT. The encoded protein is CASKITRGTGELFF.

This clonotype was seen many times. The CDR3 DNA reads as TGTGCCAGCAGCGCTCGGTCTCAGAACACCGGGGAGCTGTTTTTT. Translated, it gives CASSARSQNTGELFF. V is TRBV7-2 and J is TRBJ2-2; no definite D call. V shed 5 bases and J shed 1 base, with 11 bases lying between them. CDR3 length equals 15 residues. Germline CDR1 SGHTA, CDR2 FQGNSA.

This clonotype has ten or more counts. The gene calls are TRBV5-1 and TRBJ2-5; TRBD2 might be the D (7 bases). The V end lost 7 bases, the J end lost 4 bases, and 14 bases lay between the germline ends. The CDR3 is 13 residues long. Germline-derived CDR1 and CDR2 are SGHRS and YFSETQ. The CDR3: CASYPRGGETQYF. CDR3 in DNA: TGCGCCAGCTATCCTAGGGGGGGAGAGACCCAGTACTTC.

This clonotype was recorded once. This CDR3 fails to terminate in the conserved phenylalanine or tryptophan, so it likely reflects a read error. The chain links TRBV11-2 to TRBJ1-5; no reliable D call. The CDR3 is made up of 13 amino acids. In germline, CDR1 is SGHAT, CDR2 FQNNGV. CDR3 DNA: TGTGCCATCAGCCCCCGGTCGGGTCAGCCCCAGCATTCT. Its translation: CAISPRSGQPQHS.

The rearrangement joins TRBV29-1 to TRBJ1-1, with TRBD1 matching over 9 bases. J gave up 4 bases and V 8 bases, and 5 bases lay outside the gene matches. Germline V lookup: CDR1 SQVTM, CDR2 ANQGSEA. CDR3 length equals 12 residues. DNA for the CDR3: TGCAGCTTGACAGGGGGTCTCACTGAAGCTTTCTTT. It encodes CSLTGGLTEAFF.

V usage is TRBV5-1 and J usage is TRBJ2-1, with D hard to call. This CDR3 has 13 amino acids. Trimming took off 1 base at V and 5 bases at J, with 7 bases between the two ends. Germline CDR1 and CDR2: SGHRS and YFSETQ. The CDR3 DNA is TGCGCCAGCAGCTTGTATCCGGACAATGAGCAGTTCTTC. As protein: CASSLYPDNEQFF.

The rearrangement joins TRBV20-1 to TRBJ1-1, with a tentative D call TRBD1 (5 bases). Trimming took 6 bases from V and 7 from J, leaving 12 bases between them. Germline V CDR1 and CDR2: DFQATT, SNEGSKA (reference sequence). The CDR3 is 11 amino acids. The CDR3 region has the DNA TGCAGTGCGAGTCAGGGATATGAAGCTTTCTTT. It codes for CSASQGYEAFF.

This clonotype was found many times. The V call is TRBV7-2, the J call TRBJ2-1, with TRBD2 as a possible D gene (6 bases). Germline V gene sequence: CDR1 SGHTA, CDR2 FQGNSA. Trimming left V 3 bases short and J 0 bases short, with 9 bases between. The CDR3 covers 15 residues. The CDR3 reads CASSFSGSSYNEQFF. The CDR3 DNA sequence: TGTGCCAGCAGCTTTAGCGGAAGCTCCTACAATGAGCAGTTCTTC.

This clonotype is labeled medium-sized. The J gene is TRBJ1-2, the V gene TRBV5-6, with unresolved D. The CDR3 contains 13 residues. The germline V gene encodes CDR1 SGHDT and CDR2 YYEEEE. V was cut by 0 bases and J by 2 bases, with 5 bases left in between. The CDR3 spells CASSLAGNYGYTF. In DNA, the CDR3 is TGTGCCAGCAGCTTGGCTGGGAACTATGGCTACACCTTC.

This clonotype was counted only a few times. The junction shows a germline mismatch at one end, possibly a read error. The chain joins TRBV10-3 to TRBJ2-7, with TRBD2 matching over 14 bases. From germline, CDR1 is ENHRY and CDR2 SYGVKD. This CDR3 region has 17 residues. The CDR3 loop is CASSPGTSGRRFVEQYF. The DNA for the CDR3 is TGTGCCAGCAGTCCCGGGACTAGCGGGAGAAGGTTTGTCGAGCAGTACTTC.

This clonotype was detected a few times. The chain recombines TRBV25-1 with TRBJ1-5, with 8 nucleotides matching TRBD1. V lost 3 bases, J lost 6 bases, and 4 bases stayed unmatched. In germline, CDR1 is MGHDK, CDR2 SYGVNS. The length of the CDR3 is 14 residues. The CDR3 protein is CASSEAGGFQPQHF. CDR3 nucleotide sequence: TGTGCCAGCAGTGAGGCAGGGGGCTTTCAGCCCCAGCATTTT.

J is TRBJ1-1 and V is TRBV5-5, with TRBD1 as a possible D gene (5 bases). Germline CDR1 reads SGHKS; CDR2 reads YYEKEE (reference sequence). Deletions cut 3 bases from V and 5 bases from J, with 11 bases between. The CDR3 has 13 amino acids. The CDR3 protein is CASSYRQTTEAFF. DNA of the CDR3: TGTGCCAGCAGCTACAGACAGACGACTGAAGCTTTCTTT.

The chain has TRBV10-3 and TRBJ1-1; 8 bases line up with TRBD1. CDR1 ENHRY and CDR2 SYGVKD come from the germline V gene. The CDR3 runs to 17 residues. V was pared by 0 bases and J by 7 bases, with 13 bases of the junction left unmatched. This CDR3 reads CAISESPGQGRRSEAFF. CDR3 coding DNA: TGTGCCATCAGTGAGTCCCCAGGACAGGGTCGTAGGAGTGAAGCTTTCTTT.

The chain joins TRBV7-3 to TRBJ1-1; unclear D gene. Germline V gene sequence: CDR1 SGHTA, CDR2 FQGTGA. The CDR3 runs 13 residues. V was clipped by 3 bases and J by 3 bases, with 8 bases between them. In DNA, the CDR3 is TGTGCCAGCAGCTTTTTACGGGACACTGAAGCTTTCTTT. This encodes CASSFLRDTEAFF.

V and J are TRBV2 and TRBJ2-5; D not resolved. The length of the CDR3 is 14 residues. V was pared by 3 bases and J by 5 bases, with 13 bases between. Germline V gene data show CDR1 as SNHLY and CDR2 as FYNNEI. The chain's CDR3 is CASSDFPRDETQYF. In DNA form, the CDR3 reads TGTGCCAGCAGTGACTTCCCAAGGGATGAGACCCAGTACTTC.

The table lists this clonotype with many counts. The V and J genes are TRBV12-3 or TRBV12-4 and TRBJ2-1; D unclear. V lost 7 bases and J 2 bases, leaving 9 bases between the germline ends. The CDR3 is 13 amino acids. The CDR3 nucleotides are TGTGCCAGCACTAAACAGCCCTACAATGAGCAGTTCTTC. It encodes CASTKQPYNEQFF.

This rearrangement joins TRBV18 to TRBJ2-5; 10 nucleotides agree with TRBD1. Germline CDR1 KGHSH, CDR2 LQKENI. The CDR3 loop spans 15 amino acids. With 5 bases clipped from V and 2 bases from J, the junction kept 5 bases outside the gene matches. In DNA form, the CDR3 reads TGTGCCAGCTCAGGACAGGGGGGCCCTCAAGAGACCCAGTACTTC. It is translated as CASSGQGGPQETQYF.

The chain combines TRBV10-2 with TRBJ2-1; TRBD2 matches 14 bases. Trimming at V came to 2 bases and at J to 10 bases, leaving 4 bases not matched to a gene. Germline CDR1 and CDR2: WSHSY and SAAADI. The CDR3 is made up of 15 amino acids. The chain's CDR3 is CASSEGLAGGREQFF. CDR3 DNA: TGCGCCAGCAGTGAGGGACTAGCGGGAGGACGGGAGCAGTTCTTC.